This T cell receptor (beta chain) was sequenced in a study of OX40 agonist ivuxolimab in advanced cancers. Study in general: The dose of intravenous ivuxolimab that patients received every 2 weeks ranged from 0.01 to 10 mg/kg.

The method was immunoSEQ multiplex PCR; TCRdb's version includes in-frame clones alone and lacks a portion of them. The repertoire has 50,000 to 65,000 clones, approximately 85% of them found once; the top ten carry more than 0.8%. The CDR3 is made up of 10 amino acids. V lost 8 bases and J 8 bases, leaving 7 bases between the germline ends. Germline CDR1 SNHLY, CDR2 FYNNEI. This clone was counted only a few times. Its specificity is not known. Whole-study findings and limits: On average, CD8+ T cells had more expanded clones than CD4+. Partial responders treated at 0.1-3.0 mg/kg exhibited clonal expansion among the lowest measured. It was also the case that some nonresponders had low normalized T-cell clonal expansion.

The rearrangement links TRBV2 to TRBJ2-1, with D unresolved. The material was CD4+ or CD8+ T cells sorted from blood, obtained in a trial of the OX40 agonist ivuxolimab. This sequence originates from an adult with an advanced solid tumor such as melanoma, head and neck, liver or kidney cancer. The CDR3 region has the DNA TGTGCCAGCGGTCGGGATGAGCAGTTCTTC. It encodes CASGRDEQFF.